The rows below give T cell receptor beta chains drawn from one sample of a study of T cells after posttransplantation cyclophosphamide. The repertoire was sequenced with immunoSEQ multiplex PCR; TCRdb's copy has only in-frame clones and lacks some. The table lists roughly 10,000 clones, with no singletons. The sequencing used PBMCs, collected 350 to 390 days after allogeneic stem cell transplant with posttransplant cyclophosphamide. Source of these receptors: a male patient aged 45-60 years who received an allogeneic stem cell transplant from a related donor and was CMV-positive. Some T cells may be supplied by the graft donor. The CDR3 runs from the conserved cysteine through the conserved F or W. A D gene is named only where the DNA matches it firmly. Clone sizes are shown as how often the clone was seen (once, few, many) or a class if it is expanded.

clone_size	d_call	v_call	j_call	cdr3_nt	cdr3_aa
few	TRBD1	TRBV15	TRBJ1-6	TGTGCCACCAGCAGGGACAGGGCGGAAAATTCACCCCTCCACTTT	CATSRDRAENSPLHF
many	TRBD1	TRBV11-1	TRBJ2-3	TGTGCCAGCAGCCCTAGGGGGCGCGGCACAGATACGCAGTATTTT	CASSPRGRGTDTQYF
medium-sized	TRBD1	TRBV18	TRBJ1-2	TGTGCCAGCTCACCAACCGCAGGGGGCGTTGGCTACACCTTC	CASSPTAGGVGYTF
many	TRBD1	TRBV30	TRBJ2-2	TGTGCCTGGAGCCTGGGACAGGGGGTAGGAACCGGGGAGCTGTTTTTT	CAWSLGQGVGTGELFF
many	TRBD2	TRBV2	TRBJ2-3	TGTGCCAGCAACGAGGAGTCTAGCGGGTGGGGCCGCGGCACAGATACGCAGTATTTT	CASNEESSGWGRGTDTQYF
medium-sized	.	TRBV5-8	TRBJ2-7	TGTGCCAGCAGGGACGGGAGAGGGGCCTACGAGCAGTACTTC	CASRDGRGAYEQYF
medium-sized	.	TRBV28	TRBJ1-1	TGTGCCAGCAGCATAGGCAGGACTGAAGCTTTCTTT	CASSIGRTEAFF
many	.	TRBV2	TRBJ2-7	TGTGCCAGCAGGCGGGGATACGAGCAGTACTTC	CASRRGYEQYF
many	.	TRBV7-9	TRBJ2-6	TGTGCCAGCAGCTTAAGCCCCTCTGGGGCCAACGTCCTGACTTTC	CASSLSPSGANVLTF
many	TRBD2	TRBV29-1	TRBJ2-3	TGCAGCGTGGGGACCCGGCTAGCGGGAGTACGAGATACGCAGTATTTT	CSVGTRLAGVRDTQYF